This entry lists 32 T cell receptor beta chains sequenced from one sample in a study of cytomegalovirus exposure and HLA in healthy donors. Both 60 Vbeta primers and 13 Jbeta primers went into the PCR. Sequencing was performed with immunoSEQ multiplex PCR; in TCRdb, only in-frame clones are kept and a portion is missing. This sample has around 94,000 clones, with 65% to 85% found just once. Sequencing was done on a sample of PBMCs. Receptors originate from a man aged 18 to 35 in good health and CMV-seronegative.

This clone was counted a few times. The V call is TRBV6-5, the J call TRBJ1-1; 8 bases are a match to TRBD1. V lost 7 bases and J lost 3; bases outside the gene matches: 10. Per the germline V gene, CDR1 is MNHEY and CDR2 is SVGAGI. The CDR3 length is 15 residues. The DNA of the CDR3 is TGTGCCAGCAAGGTCGACAGGGGAAGGGACACTGAAGCTTTCTTT. Translating gives CASKVDRGRDTEAFF.

The gene calls are TRBV27 and TRBJ2-2, with TRBD2 matching over 16 bases. Unmatched junction bases numbered 17, after V lost 4 bases and J lost 6 bases. This CDR3 comprises 21 residues. From germline, CDR1 is MNHEY and CDR2 SMNVEV (reference sequence). CDR3 sequence (DNA): TGTGCCAGCAGTTCCCTAAAATCGGGACTAGCGGGAGGGCCCCACCCCGGGGAGCTGTTTTTT. It yields the protein CASSSLKSGLAGGPHPGELFF.

In nucleotides, the CDR3 is TGTGCCAGCAGCTTAGGTGGCCTAGCGGGAGAAGTGCAGTATTTT. Its protein product is CASSLGGLAGEVQYF. The chain couples TRBV11-2 to TRBJ2-3; 10 bases map to TRBD2. The germline V gene encodes CDR1 SGHAT and CDR2 FQNNGV. The CDR3 sequence is 15 residues long. V was clipped by 1 base and J by 11 bases; unmatched bases: 9.

The chain couples TRBV7-3 to TRBJ2-1, with TRBD2 identical over 11 bases. The CDR3 has 17 residues. V shed 5 bases, J shed 4 bases, and the junction held 10 bases outside the gene matches. Germline-derived CDR1 and CDR2 are SGHTA and FQGTGA. The CDR3 bases are TGTGCCAGCAGCCCCGGTAGCGGGAGGGAGGTATACAATGAGCAGTTCTTC. It yields the protein CASSPGSGREVYNEQFF. Full variable domain (remainder filled in from reference TRBV7-3 and TRBJ2-1): GAGVSQTPSNKVTEKGKYVELRCDPISGHTALYWYRQSLGQGPEFLIYFQGTGAADDSGLPNDRFFAVRPEGSVSTLKIQRTERGDSAVYLCASSPGSGREVYNEQFFGPGTRLTVL.

CDR3 coding DNA: TGTGCCAGTAGGGGCCAGGGAAGTGGAAACACCATATATTTT. Protein sequence: CASRGQGSGNTIYF. The rearrangement uses TRBV6-1 and TRBJ1-3; D might be TRBD1 (5 bases). The CDR3 contains 14 residues. Germline V CDR1 and CDR2: MNHNS, SASEGT. V lost 9 bases and J lost 3, with 15 bases in between.

In its sample, this clone was seen once. The chain combines TRBV4-1 with TRBJ2-1; 10 bases align to TRBD2. V lost 0 bases to trimming and J lost 7 bases; unmatched junction nucleotides: 6. This CDR3 spans 16 amino acids. The V gene's germline CDR1 is MGHRA and CDR2 YSYEKL. The CDR3 DNA is TGCGCCAGCAGCCAAGATCCTAGCGGGAGAATGAATGAGCAGTTCTTC. Translated, it gives CASSQDPSGRMNEQFF.

The table lists this clone with a few counts. The rearrangement uses TRBV5-5 and TRBJ2-1, with a possible D match to TRBD1 (6 bases). Per germline, CDR1 SGHKS and CDR2 YYEKEE (reference sequence). V was shortened by 3 bases and J by 5 bases, with 12 bases between the two germline ends. The CDR3 is 14 amino acids. As DNA, the CDR3 is TGTGCCAGCAGCTCGACAGGACCCAACAATGAGCAGTTCTTC. The encoded protein is CASSSTGPNNEQFF.

The chain uses TRBV18 and TRBJ2-7; the D gene is possibly TRBD1 (6 bases). The CDR3 has 14 amino acids. The ends were cut back, 3 bases at V and 1 base at J, with 10 bases in the middle. CDR1 and CDR2 (germline): KGHSH, LQKENI. The CDR3 bases are TGTGCCAGCTCACCGAGGGACACATCCTACGAGCAGTACTTC. Amino acids: CASSPRDTSYEQYF.

CDR3 bases: TGTGCCAGCAGCATGGGACTAGCAGAGGCAGATACGCAGTATTTT. It specifies CASSMGLAEADTQYF. The chain joins TRBV11-3 to TRBJ2-3, with TRBD2 identical over 9 bases. The CDR3 loop spans 15 amino acids. Germline V gives CDR1 SGHNT, CDR2 YENEEA. The ends lost 5 bases at V and 4 bases at J; junction bases unmatched: 7.

The rearrangement uses TRBV29-1 and TRBJ1-2; 9 nucleotides line up with TRBD1. This CDR3 has 12 amino acids. The V gene end was trimmed by 6 bases and the J gene end by 6 bases; junction bases not matched to a gene: 5. Germline CDR1 reads SQVTM; CDR2 reads ANQGSEA. CDR3 region: CSVNRGLDGYTF. Here the CDR3 DNA reads TGCAGCGTAAACAGGGGGCTCGATGGCTACACCTTC.

The gene calls are TRBV30 and TRBJ2-2; the D is unclear. Germline CDR1 GTSNPN, CDR2 SVGIG (reference sequence). The CDR3 has 16 residues. Trimming took 3 bases from V and 1 from J, leaving 15 bases between them. CDR3 region: CAWRGPSGGNTGELFF. The CDR3 DNA sequence: TGTGCCTGGAGGGGTCCGTCCGGCGGGAACACCGGGGAGCTGTTTTTT.

This chain uses TRBV5-1 with TRBJ2-7, with 7 bases that match TRBD1. CDR1 is SGHRS and CDR2 is YFSETQ in the germline V gene. V gave up 3 bases and J gave up 3 bases; unmatched junction bases: 6. The CDR3 spans 14 residues. CDR3 loop: CASSSKTGRYEQYF. The CDR3 nucleotides are TGCGCCAGCAGCTCCAAGACAGGGCGCTACGAGCAGTACTTC.

V usage is TRBV27 and J usage is TRBJ2-2, with a tentative D call TRBD1 (6 bases). CDR1 and CDR2 from the germline V gene are MNHEY and SMNVEV (reference sequence). The CDR3 length is 14 residues. Trimming removed 4 bases at V and 4 bases at J, with 10 bases between. The CDR3 DNA reads as TGTGCCAGCAGTTCAGGGGTCGGCACCGGGGAGCTGTTTTTT. Translating it yields CASSSGVGTGELFF.

This chain joins TRBV9 and TRBJ2-6; no reliable D call. This CDR3 is built from 18 residues. CDR1 and CDR2 (germline): SGDLS, YYNGEE. V was pared by 4 bases and J by 0 bases, with 17 bases between. CDR3 sequence (DNA): TGTGCCAGCAGCTTCAGCATTTTAAGAGGCTCTGGGGCCAACGTCCTGACTTTC. Its translation is CASSFSILRGSGANVLTF.

The chain joins TRBV2 to TRBJ2-2; D is uncertain. V lost 9 bases, J lost 1 base, and 12 bases lay in between. Germline CDR1 and CDR2: SNHLY and FYNNEI. This CDR3 comprises 14 residues. DNA for the CDR3: TGTGCCAGTGACGACAACCTGAACACCGGGGAGCTGTTTTTT. It yields the protein CASDDNLNTGELFF.

Concerning this clone itself: Other DNA sequences in this sample translate to the same CDR3. V usage is TRBV6-5 and J usage is TRBJ2-7, with D possibly being TRBD2 (5 bases). V lost 4 bases and J lost 6, with 16 bases in between. The length of the CDR3 is 14 residues. CDR1 and CDR2 (germline): MNHEY, SVGAGI. The CDR3 DNA is TGTGCCAGCAGTTCTGGACCGAATCGGGGCGAGCAGTACTTC. Its protein is CASSSGPNRGEQYF.

This chain joins TRBV7-8 and TRBJ2-5; 8 bases are shared with TRBD2. V was pared by 7 bases and J by 1 base, with 11 bases of the junction left unmatched. This CDR3 region has 16 residues. CDR1 SGHVS and CDR2 FQNEAQ come from the germline V gene. For the CDR3, the DNA is TGTGCCAGCACCAAACCGGGAGGGATGGGCCAAGAGACCCAGTACTTC. Translation: CASTKPGGMGQETQYF.

CDR3 nucleotides: TGTGCCAGTAGTAAGGAGCCAATCCAGGGCTATCTGTACAATGAGCAGTTCTTC. This encodes CASSKEPIQGYLYNEQFF. The rearrangement links TRBV19 to TRBJ2-1; tentatively, D is TRBD1 (5 bases). V was pared by 4 bases and J by 4 bases, with 23 bases between. Germline values: CDR1 LNHDA, CDR2 SQIVND (reference sequence). This CDR3 has 18 amino acids.

This clone has a handful of counts. The chain is built from TRBV18 and TRBJ2-2; 7 bases fit TRBD2. J lost 2 bases, V lost 2 bases, and 5 bases had no gene match. This CDR3 is 16 amino acids long. The germline V gene has CDR1 KGHSH and CDR2 LQKENI. The CDR3 sequence: CASSPWAGANTGELFF. Written as DNA, the CDR3 is TGTGCCAGCTCACCATGGGCGGGAGCTAACACCGGGGAGCTGTTTTTT.

The V gene is TRBV5-1, the J gene TRBJ1-1; TRBD1 aligns across 10 bases. J gave up 0 bases and V 2 bases, and 7 bases lay outside the gene matches. CDR1 is SGHRS, CDR2 YFSETQ, per germline. The CDR3 spans 17 residues. CDR3 DNA sequence: TGCGCCAGCAGCTTCCTCCGGGACAGGGGAATGAACACTGAAGCTTTCTTT. It yields the protein CASSFLRDRGMNTEAFF.

J is TRBJ1-5 and V is TRBV16; 10 nucleotides align to TRBD1. This CDR3 contains 17 residues. From germline, CDR1 is KGHSY and CDR2 FQNENV. J gave up 0 bases and V 8 bases, and 10 bases lay outside the gene matches. The CDR3 loop is CASGILGQGTSNQPQHF. The CDR3 nucleotides are TGTGCCAGCGGAATCCTGGGACAGGGGACTAGCAATCAGCCCCAGCATTTT.

The CDR3 nucleotides are TGTGCCAGCAGTGACTCCCTAGCGGGAGGTAATGAGCAGTTCTTC. It is translated as CASSDSLAGGNEQFF. This chain uses TRBV6-4 with TRBJ2-1; 11 bases agree with TRBD2. This CDR3 is 15 amino acids long. CDR1 and CDR2 (germline): MRHNA, SNTAGT. V lost 0 bases to trimming and J lost 7 bases; unmatched junction nucleotides: 2.

The count of this clone is one. The J gene is TRBJ1-1, the V gene TRBV5-5, with TRBD1 identical over 10 bases. The CDR3 is 16 residues long. V gave up 4 bases and J gave up 1 base; unmatched junction bases: 7. Germline CDR1 reads SGHKS; CDR2 reads YYEKEE (reference sequence). The CDR3 DNA follows: TGTGCCAGCAGCACCGACAGGGGGCCTCCGAACACTGAAGCTTTCTTT. Its protein product is CASSTDRGPPNTEAFF.

This rearrangement joins TRBV29-1 to TRBJ1-1, with TRBD1 as a possible D gene (6 bases). This CDR3 is built from 13 residues. The germline CDR1 and CDR2 sequences are SQVTM and ANQGSEA. V lost 5 bases to trimming and J lost 3 bases, with 13 bases between them. The CDR3 is CSVKTSGDTEAFF. The CDR3 DNA sequence: TGCAGCGTTAAAACTTCAGGGGACACTGAAGCTTTCTTT.

The chain couples TRBV29-1 to TRBJ1-1, with D maybe TRBD1 (5 bases). With 4 bases removed from V and 4 bases from J, the gap between germline ends came to 13 bases. The CDR3 covers 13 residues. The germline V gene has CDR1 SQVTM and CDR2 ANQGSEA. CDR3 sequence (DNA): TGCAGCGTTGCCCGCGGGGCGGGCACTGAAGCTTTCTTT. Protein sequence: CSVARGAGTEAFF.

The J gene is TRBJ2-1, the V gene TRBV6-5, with TRBD1 matching 7 bases. Germline V gene sequence: CDR1 MNHEY, CDR2 SVGAGI. Trimming took 5 bases from V and 3 from J; bases not matched to a gene: 4. The CDR3 consists of 14 residues. DNA of the CDR3: TGTGCCAGCAGTCGGGGACAGCTCTACAATGAGCAGTTCTTC. It is translated as CASSRGQLYNEQFF.

This chain connects TRBV2 to TRBJ2-7, with D possibly matching TRBD2 (7 bases). Germline loops: CDR1 SNHLY, CDR2 FYNNEI. CDR3 size: 14 residues. V was pared by 4 bases and J by 7 bases, with 17 bases between. The CDR3 sequence: CASSGTRGRGEQYF. Written as DNA, the CDR3 is TGTGCCAGCAGTGGGACGAGGGGGAGGGGGGAGCAGTACTTC.

This chain joins TRBV30 and TRBJ1-5, with a weak D call TRBD1 (6 bases). Trimming took 5 bases from V and 6 from J, leaving 17 bases between them. Germline V lookup: CDR1 GTSNPN, CDR2 SVGIG (reference sequence). There are 14 residues in the CDR3. Here the CDR3 reads CAWGGRGGFQPQHF. The CDR3 DNA is TGTGCCTGGGGGGGCCGGGGGGGGTTTCAGCCCCAGCATTTT.

V usage is TRBV9 and J usage is TRBJ2-3; a weak D match, TRBD1 (6 bases). Germline V CDR1 and CDR2: SGDLS, YYNGEE. CDR3 length equals 15 residues. Trimming removed 3 bases at V and 0 bases at J, with 11 bases between. The CDR3 sequence: CASSARQGSTDTQYF. The CDR3 nucleotides are TGTGCCAGCAGCGCGCGGCAGGGGAGCACAGATACGCAGTATTTT. The variable domain in full, completed from reference TRBV9 and TRBJ2-3, reads DSGVTQTPKHLITATGQRVTLRCSPRSGDLSVYWYQQSLDQGLQFLIQYYNGEERAKGNILERFSAQQFPDLHSELNLSSLELGDSALYFCASSARQGSTDTQYFGPGTRLTVL.

This rearrangement joins TRBV28 to TRBJ1-2; 10 bases agree with TRBD1. Germline trimming cut 6 bases from V and 4 bases from J; bases unmatched to any gene: 5. Germline CDR1 reads MDHEN; CDR2 reads SYDVKM. The CDR3 is made up of 14 amino acids. The chain's CDR3 is CASSQTGGSYGYTF. DNA for the CDR3: TGTGCCAGCAGCCAGACAGGGGGCAGCTATGGCTACACCTTC.

This sequence joins TRBV10-3 and TRBJ2-1, with 8 positions matching TRBD2. The germline V gene has CDR1 ENHRY and CDR2 SYGVKD. The CDR3 covers 15 residues. The V and J ends lost 2 bases and 14 bases, in that order; junction bases with no gene match: 14. DNA for the CDR3: TGTGCCATCAGTGAGCCGGGAGGGAGCGGGACGGATGAGTTCTTC. Its translation: CAISEPGGSGTDEFF.

V gene TRBV28 combines with J gene TRBJ1-1, with TRBD1 as a possible D gene (5 bases). The CDR3 has 10 amino acids. Trimming removed 7 bases from V and 10 bases from J, with 10 bases in between. Germline CDR1 and CDR2: MDHEN and SYDVKM. The chain's CDR3 is CASKQGRAFF. The CDR3 bases are TGTGCCAGCAAGCAGGGCAGAGCTTTCTTT.